This TCR beta chain was documented in a study of blood T cell repertoires in COVID-19 (dated by TCRdb to about 2020). Describing the broader study: The collaborator samples originated in the United States, Italy and Spain and spanned the acute and convalescent phases of COVID-19. The prospective study material was composed of cDNA or gDNA derived from T cells, B-cell-depleted T cells, or PBMCs. The dataset comprised deeply sampled blood TCRbeta repertoires from subjects exposed to, actively infected with, or recovered from COVID-19. The repertoires were made available in a free public database intended to serve as a resource for research on the immune response to SARS-CoV-2. The samples were drawn from the first 160 participants of the ongoing ImmuneRACE study and from 950 to 1,500 subjects provided by 6 global collaborators. Nearly every sample came with metadata listing a de-identified subject ID, COVID-19 status, age in years and sex. Where available, HLA class I and class II types were obtained from metadata supplied by the sample provider rather than from assay-based typing.

The immunoSEQ Assay, a bias-controlled multiplex PCR, was used to amplify TCRbeta CDR3 regions from genomic DNA. Per the original workflow: Within the assay, amplification of reference gene primers was used to estimate how many nucleated cells each sample contained. Sequence reads were collapsed and filtered to measure the absolute abundance of every unique TCRbeta CDR3 rearrangement. For each sample, productive Simpson clonality was calculated by taking the square root of Simpson's diversity index across productive rearrangements. As stored in TCRdb, this immuneACCESS dataset retains in-frame rearrangements with V and J assigned. A fraction of the clones does not appear; measured against another copy, unresolved V genes explain less than half of the discrepancy, and the remainder lacks a known reason. V, J and clone size are taken as reported in that table, and D and trimming were inferred from the DNA itself. This sample has 85,000 to 95,000 clones in its table, and about 83% of those were observed once. Roughly 25% of the sample belongs to the ten largest clones.

Concerning this clone: Its recognized antigen is unknown. Qualities for individual bases were not recorded, and no much larger clone is one base off.

Study-wide findings and limitations: The amount of clinical and demographic metadata varied by source and participant and was provided uncurated.

The collaborating institutions used their own protocols to collect whole blood in K2EDTA tubes. For TCRbeta analysis, collaborators shipped samples as frozen whole blood, isolated PBMCs, or DNA extracted from either of those sample types. The germline V gene encodes CDR1 KGHSH and CDR2 LQKENI. The junction carries 13 bases between V and J, which are trimmed by 3 bases and 7 bases respectively. The CDR3 measures 13 amino acids from cysteine to phenylalanine. The read is trimmed to its CDR3 DNA, 39 bases read in frame from base 1. This TCR was recovered from a human donor in a cohort sampled during active COVID-19. The chain is assembled from TRBV18 and TRBJ2-7; the D region possibly corresponds to TRBD1 (7 bases align). The specimen was peripheral blood. Here the CDR3 is given as CASSPRDSAEQYF. Here is the DNA: TGTGCCAGCTCACCGCGGGACAGCGCGGAGCAGTACTTC. The reference TRBV18 and TRBJ2-7 proteins fill in what lies around the CDR3, so the full variable domain reads NAGVMQNPRHLVRRRGQEARLRCSPMKGHSHVYWYRQLPEEGLKFMVYLQKENIIDESGMPKERFSAEFPKEGPSILRIQQVVRGDSAAYFCASSPRDSAEQYFGPGTRLTVT.